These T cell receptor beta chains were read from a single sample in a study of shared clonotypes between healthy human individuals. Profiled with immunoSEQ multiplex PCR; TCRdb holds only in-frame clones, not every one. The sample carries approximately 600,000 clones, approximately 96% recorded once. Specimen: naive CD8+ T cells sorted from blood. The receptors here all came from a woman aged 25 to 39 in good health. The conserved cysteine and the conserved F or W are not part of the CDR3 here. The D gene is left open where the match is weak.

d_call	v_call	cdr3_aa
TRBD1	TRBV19	ASSIGDRGWGTEAF
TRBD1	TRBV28	ASRYRDRTSYEQY
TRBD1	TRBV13	ASSFIPAGQGVETGELF
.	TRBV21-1	ASSLGDSTFPYT
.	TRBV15	ATSTNYYEQY
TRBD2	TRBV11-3	ASSLGGRAAEQY
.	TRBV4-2	ASSQDLSGENQPQH
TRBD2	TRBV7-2	ASSSHKAGGPFYEQY
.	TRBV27	ASSLTARYEQY
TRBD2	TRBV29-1	SVAPGTIGFFLAGTDTQY
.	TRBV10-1	ASSDGDGYT
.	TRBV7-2	ASSLAPEGSSYNEQF
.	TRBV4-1	ASSPRYRDEQY
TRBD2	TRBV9	ASSASGRAYNEQF
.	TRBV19	ASSIKKSNQPQH
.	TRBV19	ASSIDGSRRNTQY
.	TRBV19	ASSIPAVNQPQH
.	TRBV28	ASSSPSGANYGYT
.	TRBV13	ASSWGSHEKLF
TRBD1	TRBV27	ASSPGPGQGYYEQY
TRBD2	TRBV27	ASSPGGGLAAETQY
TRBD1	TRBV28	ASSEPRTGGRDGYT
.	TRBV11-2	ASSYGQSYEQY
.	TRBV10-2	ASSENTVSEQY
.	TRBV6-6	ASSFRMGSYNEQF
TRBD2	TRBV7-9	ASSLDPSGSLEQY
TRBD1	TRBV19	ASSILTGTDNTGELF
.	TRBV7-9	ASSLTGAEQY
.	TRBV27	ASSYANPTYEQY
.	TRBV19	ASSMEHGMSYEQY
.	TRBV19	ASRWGNEQY